This TCR beta chain was sequenced for a study of blood T cell repertoires in COVID-19. Study at large: The United States, Italy and Spain were the sources of the acute and convalescent COVID-19 samples. PBMCs, B-cell-depleted T cells, or T cells were the source of the cDNA or gDNA that made up the material.

Per the authors' pipeline: Amplified reference gene primers provided the basis for estimating nucleated cell counts. The method was immunoSEQ multiplex PCR; TCRdb's version includes in-frame clones alone and lacks a portion of them. Clone size and the V and J calls come from that table; the DNA yielded D and trimming. The data contain 150,000 to 200,000 clones, 65% to 85% of them seen just once; the ten biggest clones take up approximately 5.1%. This CDR3 comprises 13 residues. V gave up 4 bases and J gave up 7 bases; unmatched junction bases: 4. Germline loops: CDR1 MNHEY, CDR2 SVGAGI. The source is a man in his 70s who had been exposed to COVID-19. Sample: PBMCs or T cells enriched from blood (not recorded which). The chain has TRBV6-5 and TRBJ1-2; 9 bases fit TRBD1. CDR3 amino acids: CASSFGTGFGYTF. In nucleotides, the CDR3 is TGTGCCAGCAGTTTCGGGACAGGGTTTGGCTACACCTTC.